The present T cell receptor (beta chain) was sequenced within a study of cytomegalovirus exposure and HLA in healthy donors. Study observations and caveats: Reported results showed that the classifier diagnosed cytomegalovirus status with high specificity and sensitivity. There were 164 TCR beta chains listed as cytomegalovirus-associated.

About this clone itself: Antigen unknown.

CDR1 ENHRY and CDR2 SYGVKD come from the germline V gene. This CDR3 has 14 residues. V was pared by 2 bases and J by 4 bases, with 11 bases between. TCRdb's table, derived via immunoSEQ multiplex PCR, lists solely in-frame clones and lacks some. Seen here are 150,000 to 180,000 clones, roughly 84% observed once, and the top ten hold about 1.9%. The clonotype was recovered from a human donor in good health. What was sequenced was PBMCs. The rearrangement uses TRBV10-3 and TRBJ1-1; unclear D gene. Here the CDR3 reads CAISEVWEGTEAFF. The CDR3 DNA sequence: TGTGCCATCAGTGAGGTTTGGGAGGGCACTGAAGCTTTCTTT.